The clone carrying this T cell receptor beta chain was observed many times. Its specificity is not known. This sample's TCRbeta library carried unique molecular identifier barcodes. From the PCR reads, TCRdb called clonotypes with MiXCR, one entry per CDR3 protein. The sample lists approximately 300,000 distinct CDR3 sequences; roughly a tenth were seen once. These data are taken from a study of T-cell reconstitution after alpha-beta-depleted transplantation in children. Study-level results: T-cell numbers and diversity, one year after transplant, stemmed largely from T cells that were newly produced. As was reported, about two months after transplant, alpha-beta T cells came from several hundred expanded graft clones. Some patients' high day-60 TCRbeta diversity was traced to surviving recipient T cells and thymic progenitors.

Germline V gene lookup returns CDR1 MNHEY and CDR2 SMNVEV (reference sequence). The CDR3 is made up of 15 amino acids. With 6 bases removed from V and 2 bases from J, the gap between germline ends came to 15 bases. V is TRBV27 and J is TRBJ2-3; the D call may be TRBD1 or TRBD2 (5 bases each). This TCR came from a boy under two years old with acute myeloid leukemia, due to receive a stem cell transplant. This material consisted of PBMCs, taken before TCRalphabeta/CD19-depleted stem cell transplant. CDR3 sequence: CASSIRPGLTDTQYF. As DNA, the CDR3 is TGTGCCAGCAGCATAAGACCGGGGCTCACAGATACGCAGTATTTT.